This T cell receptor (beta chain) came from a study of immune evolution from preneoplasia to lung adenocarcinoma. Produced via immunoSEQ multiplex PCR; TCRdb's table is partial and in-frame only. The sample has about 14,000 clones, approximately 80% seen once. Germline V gene sequence: CDR1 SGHRS, CDR2 YFSETQ. This CDR3 spans 15 amino acids. Trimming took 4 bases from V and 0 from J, leaving 13 bases between them. Nucleic acids came from premalignant or tumor cells enriched by macro-dissection. The source is a person between 70 and 80 years old with lung adenocarcinoma. The sequencing sample was made of FFPE minimally invasive lung adenocarcinoma tissue. The chain carries TRBV5-1 and TRBJ1-2; D is undetermined. The CDR3 DNA follows: TGCGCCAGCAGCGCCAGGACCGGAGCTAACTATGGCTACACCTTC. This encodes CASSARTGANYGYTF.